Each of the 23 T cell receptor beta chains below was sequenced from the same sample in a study of T cell changes during pregnancy in multiple sclerosis. Libraries were prepared by immunoSEQ multiplex PCR; TCRdb keeps only in-frame clonotypes and omits some of them. The repertoire holds tens of thousands of clones, around 93% seen once, with approximately 2% in the top ten. Source: peripheral blood, taken after pregnancy. The receptors derive from a female donor with multiple sclerosis, enrolled in a pregnancy study.

The chain recombines TRBV7-3 with TRBJ1-1, with D maybe TRBD1 (6 bases). V shed 1 base and J shed 6 bases, with 9 bases lying between them. CDR1 SGHTA and CDR2 FQGTGA come from the germline V gene. CDR3 length: 13 amino acids. The CDR3 DNA follows: TGTGCCAGCAGCTTAATTTCAGGGGCTGAAGCTTTCTTT. Protein sequence: CASSLISGAEAFF.

The V and J genes are TRBV18 and TRBJ1-2, with TRBD1 as a possible D gene (5 bases). Between the trimmed V and J ends, which lost 2 bases and 5 bases, there was a span of 15 bases. This CDR3 has 15 residues. CDR1 and CDR2 from the germline V gene are KGHSH and LQKENI. Written as DNA, the CDR3 is TGTGCCAGCTCACCAGACAGAACCCAATCATATGGCTACACCTTC. It translates to CASSPDRTQSYGYTF.

J is TRBJ2-7 and V is TRBV19; D unclear. Looked up from germline, CDR1 is LNHDA and CDR2 is SQIVND (reference sequence). V lost 4 bases and J lost 6, with 13 bases in between. This CDR3 spans 13 amino acids. CDR3 loop: CASSTDLFLEQYF. Here the CDR3 DNA reads TGTGCCAGTAGTACCGACTTATTCCTCGAGCAGTACTTC.

The CDR3 region has the DNA TGTGCCATCAGTGAGGAGCGGGAGGGTTTAAGGGATGAGCAGTTCTTC. Its protein is CAISEEREGLRDEQFF. The chain recombines TRBV10-3 with TRBJ2-1; 10 bases fit TRBD2. The germline gives CDR1 ENHRY, CDR2 SYGVKD. The CDR3 loop spans 16 amino acids. J lost 8 bases, V lost 2 bases, and 9 bases had no gene match.

The chain employs TRBV19 and TRBJ1-2; 9 bases are shared with TRBD1. Trimming cost V 5 bases and J 0 bases; bases outside gene matches: 13. CDR3 length equals 18 residues. Germline loops: CDR1 LNHDA, CDR2 SQIVND (reference sequence). The CDR3 DNA reads as TGTGCCAGTAGTCCCACCTCTCCCGGGACAGGGTCTAACTATGGCTACACCTTC. It yields the protein CASSPTSPGTGSNYGYTF.

The chain employs TRBV28 and TRBJ2-1; 10 nucleotides line up with TRBD2. This CDR3 is 16 amino acids long. J lost 7 bases, V lost 5 bases, and 11 bases had no gene match. Germline V CDR1 and CDR2: MDHEN, SYDVKM. CDR3 DNA sequence: TGTGCCAGCAGTGGGCGGAGCGGGAGGGCCGGGAATGAGCAGTTCTTC. Its protein is CASSGRSGRAGNEQFF.

V is TRBV6-1 and J is TRBJ2-1; D possibly corresponds to TRBD2 (5 bases). There are 13 residues in the CDR3. Deletions cut 6 bases from V and 3 bases from J, with 9 bases between. CDR1 and CDR2 from the germline V gene are MNHNS and SASEGT. The CDR3 DNA follows: TGTGCCAGCAGGCTAGCCCTCTACAATGAGCAGTTCTTC. Residues: CASRLALYNEQFF.

The V gene is TRBV7-2, the J gene TRBJ1-2; 8 nucleotides align to TRBD1. Trimming at V came to 0 bases and at J to 4 bases, leaving 10 bases not matched to a gene. The CDR3 sequence is 17 residues long. CDR1 and CDR2 from the germline V gene are SGHTA and FQGNSA. CDR3 nucleotides: TGTGCCAGCAGCTTAGCCTTTGACAGGGGCAACTTCTATGGCTACACCTTC. It translates to CASSLAFDRGNFYGYTF.

The rearrangement links TRBV7-6 to TRBJ2-3, with 15 nucleotides matching TRBD2. V shed 0 bases and J 1 base; nucleotides not matched to a gene: 14. The CDR3 is 22 amino acids. CDR1 SGHVS and CDR2 FNYEAQ come from the germline V gene. The CDR3 sequence is CASSLAVGSRTSGRAGTDTQYF. The CDR3 DNA reads as TGTGCCAGCAGCTTAGCGGTCGGCAGCCGGACTAGCGGGAGGGCCGGCACAGATACGCAGTATTTT.

This rearrangement joins TRBV7-6 to TRBJ2-5, with D perhaps TRBD2 (5 bases). Germline CDR1 reads SGHVS; CDR2 reads FNYEAQ. The CDR3 has 13 residues. The V end lost 7 bases, the J end lost 1 base, and 10 bases lay between the germline ends. CDR3 nucleotide sequence: TGTGCCAGCAAACATCGGGGCCAAGAGACCCAGTACTTC. Encoded protein: CASKHRGQETQYF. The variable domain in full, completed from reference TRBV7-6 and TRBJ2-5, reads GAGVSQSPRYKVTKRGQDVALRCDPISGHVSLYWYRQALGQGPEFLTYFNYEAQQDKSGLPNDRFSAERPEGSISTLTIQRTEQRDSAMYRCASKHRGQETQYFGPGTRLLVL.

The chain recombines TRBV19 with TRBJ1-5; 7 positions agree with TRBD1. CDR3 length equals 16 residues. Germline loops: CDR1 LNHDA, CDR2 SQIVND (reference sequence). Trimming took 6 bases from V and 0 from J; bases not matched to a gene: 8. The CDR3 reads CASRTTGVYSNQPQHF. The DNA of the CDR3 is TGTGCCAGTAGGACCACAGGGGTCTATAGCAATCAGCCCCAGCATTTT.

CDR3 nucleotides: TGTGCCAGCAGTTACTCACTAGAACGCGGTGAGCAGTTCTTC. Translating gives CASSYSLERGEQFF. V usage is TRBV6-6 and J usage is TRBJ2-1; tentative D call: TRBD2 (5 bases). Germline CDR1 MNHNY, CDR2 SVGAGI (reference sequence). There are 14 residues in the CDR3. Trimming stripped 0 bases from V and 9 bases from J, with 12 bases between.

The J gene is TRBJ1-4, the V gene TRBV7-9; D not certain. Germline V gene sequence: CDR1 SEHNR, CDR2 FQNEAQ (reference sequence). There are 15 residues in the CDR3. V lost 1 base and J lost 3, with 9 bases in between. In DNA, the CDR3 is TGTGCCAGCAGCTTAGGGACTATGTCTAATGAAAAACTGTTTTTT. Its protein product is CASSLGTMSNEKLFF.

This chain joins TRBV6-1 and TRBJ1-2; D not certain. Trimming cost V 1 base and J 4 bases, with 16 bases left between them. Germline CDR1 is MNHNS and CDR2 is SASEGT. The CDR3 has 16 residues. CDR3 region: CASSEDGRGDPYGYTF. The CDR3 coding sequence is TGTGCCAGCAGTGAAGACGGTCGGGGAGATCCCTATGGCTACACCTTC.

V is TRBV28 and J is TRBJ2-1, with 14 positions matching TRBD2. Germline lookup yields CDR1 MDHEN and CDR2 SYDVKM. The CDR3 has 18 amino acids. V trimming: 7 bases; J trimming: 7 bases; junction bases outside the gene matches: 15. The CDR3 DNA is TGTGCCAGCAAGTCGTCTTGGGGGACTAGCGGGAGTAGGAATGAGCAGTTCTTC. Encoded protein: CASKSSWGTSGSRNEQFF.

Only one count was recorded for this clone. This chain links TRBV7-3 with TRBJ2-7; weak D call: TRBD1 (6 bases). CDR3 length: 13 residues. Deletions cut 5 bases from V and 7 bases from J, with 15 bases between. Germline V lookup: CDR1 SGHTA, CDR2 FQGTGA. The CDR3 sequence is CASSRVQGWEQYF. DNA of the CDR3: TGTGCCAGCAGCCGAGTACAGGGTTGGGAGCAGTACTTC. The complete variable domain, with remaining parts taken from reference TRBV7-3 and TRBJ2-7, reads GAGVSQTPSNKVTEKGKYVELRCDPISGHTALYWYRQSLGQGPEFLIYFQGTGAADDSGLPNDRFFAVRPEGSVSTLKIQRTERGDSAVYLCASSRVQGWEQYFGPGTRLTVT.

This chain uses TRBV7-9 with TRBJ2-4; 13 nucleotides agree with TRBD2. The CDR3 is 16 amino acids. V trimming: 1 base; J trimming: 8 bases; junction bases outside the gene matches: 5. The V gene's germline CDR1 is SEHNR and CDR2 FQNEAQ (reference sequence). The CDR3 DNA sequence: TGTGCCAGCAGCTTAGTCCGACTAGCGGGAGGTGACATTCAGTACTTC. Translation gives CASSLVRLAGGDIQYF. Filled out from reference TRBV7-9 and TRBJ2-4, the complete variable domain reads DTGVSQNPRHKITKRGQNVTFRCDPISEHNRLYWYRQTLGQGPEFLTYFQNEAQLEKSRLLSDRFSAERPKGSFSTLEIQRTEQGDSAMYLCASSLVRLAGGDIQYFGAGTRLSVL.

CDR3 coding DNA: TGTGCCAGCAGTGAAGCGCTCGGGGACAGGGGGGGAATGGAGACCCAGTACTTC. It codes for CASSEALGDRGGMETQYF. The chain carries TRBV2 and TRBJ2-5; 11 positions agree with TRBD1. Germline V gene data show CDR1 as SNHLY and CDR2 as FYNNEI. The J segment lost 5 bases and the V segment lost 0 bases, leaving 11 bases of the junction unmatched. The CDR3 covers 18 residues.

This clone has a single count. The chain couples TRBV4-3 to TRBJ2-2; 14 bases match TRBD2. J lost 5 bases, V lost 4 bases, and 15 bases had no gene match. CDR3 length: 20 residues. The germline V gene encodes CDR1 LGHNA and CDR2 YSLEER. The CDR3 is CASSPRLAGGPGVGTGELFF. The CDR3 DNA is TGCGCCAGCAGCCCAAGACTAGCGGGAGGGCCGGGGGTTGGGACCGGGGAGCTGTTTTTT.

This clone is a singleton in its sample. The chain couples TRBV6-5 to TRBJ2-3; D perhaps matches TRBD2 (5 bases). Looked up from germline, CDR1 is MNHEY and CDR2 is SVGAGI. The CDR3 loop spans 16 amino acids. The V end lost 2 bases, the J end lost 0 bases, and 12 bases lay between the germline ends. Here the CDR3 reads CASSYGLARSTDTQYF. The CDR3 DNA sequence: TGTGCCAGCAGTTACGGACTGGCCCGTAGCACAGATACGCAGTATTTT.

The V gene is TRBV18, the J gene TRBJ2-6, with a tentative D call TRBD2 (7 bases). The CDR3 runs 19 residues. The germline V gene has CDR1 KGHSH and CDR2 LQKENI. V was pared by 3 bases and J by 0 bases, with 18 bases between. The DNA of the CDR3 is TGTGCCAGCTCACCGCCTGGGGGGGCCCTGCCCTCTGGGGCCAACGTCCTGACTTTC. This sequence encodes CASSPPGGALPSGANVLTF.

The V and J genes are TRBV27 and TRBJ2-1; D unresolved. The germline V gene has CDR1 MNHEY and CDR2 SMNVEV (reference sequence). The CDR3 runs 15 residues. With 0 bases removed from V and 10 bases from J, the gap between germline ends came to 16 bases. CDR3 sequence: CASSLSPILGEEQFF. As DNA, the CDR3 is TGTGCCAGCAGTTTATCCCCCATTTTAGGAGAAGAGCAGTTCTTC.

The CDR3: CASSTYGTGGDYYGYTF. In DNA, the CDR3 is TGTGCCAGCAGCACCTATGGGACAGGGGGCGATTACTATGGCTACACCTTC. This sequence joins TRBV13 and TRBJ1-2, with 12 bases aligning to TRBD1. This CDR3 is built from 17 residues. CDR1 and CDR2 (germline): PRHDT, FYEKMQ (reference sequence). V was clipped by 5 bases and J by 3 bases; unmatched bases: 10.